This T cell receptor (beta chain) was retrieved from a study of cytomegalovirus exposure and HLA in healthy donors. Researchers ran the PCR with 60 Vbeta and 13 Jbeta primers. Here immunoSEQ multiplex PCR was the method, and the copy in TCRdb shows in-frame clones only, minus some. There are approximately 160,000 clones in the sample; roughly 87% occur only once, and 1.5% lies in the top ten. The origin of this receptor is a girl aged 10 to 17 in good health and CMV-seropositive. Sequencing input: PBMCs.

CDR3 in amino acids: CASTLEGGDMAGYTF. CDR3 coding DNA: TGTGCCAGCACCCTCGAGGGCGGTGATATGGCTGGCTACACCTTC. This chain links TRBV6-1 with TRBJ1-2; no clear D gene. Trimming took off 7 bases at V and 7 bases at J, with 22 bases between the two ends. The CDR3 extends over 15 amino acids. The germline V gene has CDR1 MNHNS and CDR2 SASEGT.